The clone carrying this TCR beta chain was counted at least ten times. Its target is not known. These data belong to a study of breast tumors, draining lymph nodes, adjacent tissues. General observations from the study: Compared with lymph nodes, tumors were less diverse; compared with nontumor tissue, more. The data were judged consistent with most tumor T cells coming from lymph node and expanding in tumor.

This CDR3 comprises 16 residues. After removal of 0 bases from V and 1 base from J, the junction contained 4 bases not matched to a gene. Germline CDR1 DFQATT, CDR2 SNEGSKA (reference sequence). TCRdb fed the multiplex PCR reads into MiXCR, producing one record per CDR3 protein. Counted here are some 140,000 distinct CDR3 sequences, about a fifth occurring once; the ten biggest clones make up roughly 2.8%. Axillary draining lymph nodes of breast cancer patients supplied the node samples. The clonotype originates from a female donor with breast cancer. Some clones in this sample may be carry-over from other donors' samples. The chain recombines TRBV20-1 with TRBJ2-3, with 10 bases fitting TRBD2. Sequencing input: axillary lymph node tissue. The CDR3 region is CSARDLTSGGTDTQYF. DNA for the CDR3: TGCAGTGCTAGAGATTTAACTAGCGGGGGCACAGATACGCAGTATTTT.